This is a list of T cell receptor beta chains from one sample in a study of blood T cell repertoires in COVID-19. Sequenced by immunoSEQ multiplex PCR; TCRdb stores in-frame clones only, minus some. The repertoire holds 250,000 to 400,000 clones, with around 88% as singletons. Sequencing was done on a sample of peripheral blood. All receptors derive from a woman aged 25-40 years with COVID-19, enrolled during active disease. Both conserved end residues are part of each CDR3. Each record gives: J gene, clone size, CDR3 length, V gene, D gene, CDR3 DNA, CDR3 protein. D genes are given only for firm matches. Expanded clones are given a class, and other clones once, few, many or no size at all.

TRBJ1-4 - 15 TRBV25-1 TRBD1 TGTGCCAGCAGTGGCAGGGGGCGGACTAATGAAAAACTGTTTTTT CASSGRGRTNEKLFF
TRBJ1-5 - 13 TRBV7-8 - TGTGCCAGAGCGACAGGCCTACGGCAGCCCCAGCATTTT CARATGLRQPQHF
TRBJ2-1 - 15 TRBV7-2 TRBD2 TGTGCCAGCAGCTTAGCCCCTAGCGGGAGGCTCGAGCAGTTCTTC CASSLAPSGRLEQFF
TRBJ2-7 - 13 TRBV3-1/TRBV3-2 - TGTGCCAGCAGCCAACAGGGCATCTACGAGCAGTACTTC CASSQQGIYEQYF
TRBJ2-3 - 15 TRBV15 - TGTGCCACCAGCAGAGGCCAAAAGGGGGCAGATACGCAGTATTTT CATSRGQKGADTQYF
TRBJ1-4 - 14 TRBV6-5 - TGTGCCAGCAGTTACTCGAGCGGGGGGGAAAAACTGTTTTTT CASSYSSGGEKLFF
TRBJ1-1 - 11 TRBV28 - TGTGCCAGCACGGGAAACACTGAAGCTTTCTTT CASTGNTEAFF
TRBJ1-2 few 15 TRBV11-2 - TGTGCCAGCAGCGTGCCGGGACAAACTAACTATGGCTACACCTTC CASSVPGQTNYGYTF
TRBJ2-2 - 12 TRBV6-6 - TGTGCCAGCAGTTATGGGAGGGGGGAGCTGTTTTTT CASSYGRGELFF
TRBJ1-2 - 15 TRBV18 TRBD1 TGTGCCAGCTCACCGCTGGGGGACAGGGCCTATGGCTACACCTTC CASSPLGDRAYGYTF
TRBJ1-1 - 11 TRBV3-1/TRBV3-2 TRBD1 TGTGCCAGCGCAGGGGGCACTGAAGCTTTCTTT CASAGGTEAFF
TRBJ1-2 - 14 TRBV18 - TGTGCCAGCTCCGCGCGAACTACTAACTATGGCTACACCTTC CASSARTTNYGYTF
TRBJ2-2 - 11 TRBV12-3/TRBV12-4 - TGTGCCAGCGTTGCGGCAGGGGAGCTGTTTTTT CASVAAGELFF
TRBJ1-2 few 17 TRBV5-6 TRBD1 TGTGCCAGCGCAAAACGTAAGAGGGACAGGGGAAGGTATGGCTACACCTTC CASAKRKRDRGRYGYTF
TRBJ1-3 - 14 TRBV27 - TGTGCCAGCAGTTTTTCAGGGGCGGGAAACACCATATATTTT CASSFSGAGNTIYF
TRBJ2-2 - 14 TRBV25-1 TRBD2 TGTGCCACACTAGCGGGGGTGGGCACCGGGGAGCTGTTTTTT CATLAGVGTGELFF
TRBJ2-2 - 14 TRBV7-3 - TGTGCCAGCAGCCCAGGACTCCTCACCGGGGAGCTGTTTTTT CASSPGLLTGELFF
TRBJ2-2 - 15 TRBV3-1/TRBV3-2 - TGTGCCAGCAGCCTTTGGGACTTAAACACCGGGGAGCTGTTTTTT CASSLWDLNTGELFF
TRBJ2-3 - 15 TRBV2 TRBD1 TGTGCCAGCAGGGAGACCGGGACAGGGGTTCGAAAGCAGTATTTT CASRETGTGVRKQYF
TRBJ1-2 - 12 TRBV7-9 - TGTGCCAGCAGCTTATGGCTCCTTGGCTACACCTTC CASSLWLLGYTF
TRBJ1-6 few 15 TRBV3-1/TRBV3-2 TRBD1 TGTGCCAGCAGCCAAGGGGGACAGGGAGGTTCACCCCTCCACTTT CASSQGGQGGSPLHF
TRBJ1-2 - 15 TRBV6-5 - TGTGCCAGCAGTTACATCTCCAGTGTGGACTATGGCTACACCTTC CASSYISSVDYGYTF
TRBJ1-2 - 17 TRBV3-1/TRBV3-2 TRBD1 TGTGCCAGCAGCCAAGGCCATAGGGCGACAGGGGTTAGTGGCTACACCTTC CASSQGHRATGVSGYTF
TRBJ1-2 - 14 TRBV7-2 - TGTGCCAGCAGCTTTCCGGACAGCCGTTCTGGCTACACCTTC CASSFPDSRSGYTF
TRBJ2-2 - 15 TRBV11-2 TRBD1 TGTGCCAGCAGCCCGGACAGGGGTAACACCGGGGAGCTGTTTTTT CASSPDRGNTGELFF
TRBJ1-2 - 12 TRBV19 - TGTGCCACCCGTCCGGAGGGGCATGGCTACACCTTC CATRPEGHGYTF
TRBJ2-2 - 14 TRBV29-1 - TGCAGCGTCGCTGGGAGAGGGGGCACCGGGGAGCTGTTTTTT CSVAGRGGTGELFF
TRBJ2-7 - 14 TRBV19 - TGTGCCAGTACCATTTCAGGGTCATCCTACGAGCAGTACTTC CASTISGSSYEQYF
TRBJ1-3 - 14 TRBV5-1 - TGCGCCAGCAGTTCGACAAGCTCTGGAAACACCATATATTTT CASSSTSSGNTIYF
TRBJ2-3 - 15 TRBV19 - TGTGCCAGTAGTATAATGCCGGGATTGGCAGATACGCAGTATTTT CASSIMPGLADTQYF
TRBJ1-4 - 15 TRBV30 - TGTGCCTGGAGACCTAGCCGGGCCCCCGACGGGGGACTGTTTTTT CAWRPSRAPDGGLFF
TRBJ1-2 - 14 TRBV19 TRBD1 TGTGCCAGTAGCACCCCCAGGGGGCAGGATGGCTACACCTTC CASSTPRGQDGYTF
TRBJ1-2 - 13 TRBV12-3/TRBV12-4 TRBD1 TGTGCCAGCAGTGGGACAGCCCACTATGGCTACACCTTC CASSGTAHYGYTF
TRBJ2-1 once 16 TRBV6-5 TRBD2 TGTGCCAGCAGTTACTCGACTAGCGGGGGGGCGGGTGAGCAGTTCTTC CASSYSTSGGAGEQFF
TRBJ1-5 - 17 TRBV6-2/TRBV6-3 - TGTGCCAGCAGTTACCCCGGGGGGAGGGGCTTATGGCAGCCCCAGCATTTT CASSYPGGRGLWQPQHF
TRBJ1-5 - 15 TRBV7-2 - TGTGCCAGCAGCGTTGACAGCTTAGGCAATCAGCCCCAGCATTTT CASSVDSLGNQPQHF
TRBJ1-4 - 16 TRBV7-9 - TGTGCCAGCAGCCCAGGTGGGGCATACAGTAATGAAAAACTGTTTTTT CASSPGGAYSNEKLFF
TRBJ2-2 - 16 TRBV19 TRBD1 TGTGCCAGTAGCCTCAGGGGGCGAGGGAACACCGGGGAGCTGTTTTTT CASSLRGRGNTGELFF
TRBJ2-7 - 14 TRBV6-5 TRBD1 TGTGCCAGCAGGCCGGGACAGGGATCCTACGAGCAGTACTTC CASRPGQGSYEQYF
TRBJ2-3 - 16 TRBV7-9 - TGTGCCAGCAGCTTAGTTCGACTAGTTTCTGCAGATACGCAGTATTTT CASSLVRLVSADTQYF